The clone carrying this T cell receptor beta chain was counted many times. Its specificity is unknown. The source of the sample is a study of regulatory T cells in long-lasting Graves disease. Time point of the sample: newly diagnosed GD, antithyroid drugs for less than 3 months. PBMC RNA was the source of the TCR library. American Thyroid Association guidelines served as the basis for diagnosing Graves' disease. Study results and limitations: Tissue studied was limited to peripheral blood, excluding thyroid tissue.

Construction of TCR beta libraries relied on iRepertoire HTBI primers and on Arm-PCR targeting CDR3 regions. TCRdb fed the multiplex PCR reads into MiXCR, producing one record per CDR3 protein. This sample has about 420,000 distinct CDR3 sequences; roughly 15% occur once, and the top ten carry about 25%. This CDR3 is 14 amino acids long. Trimming at V came to 3 bases and at J to 1 base, leaving 3 bases not matched to a gene. Germline CDR1 is SGDLS and CDR2 is YYNGEE. The sample was also linked to a second study, of T cells in Graves' hyperthyroidism and ophthalmopathy. Turning to that study: The HTBI primer set was used in a first-round RT-PCR of the TCR CDR3.

The sample in question was peripheral blood mononuclear cells (PBMCs), obtained at new diagnosis, from a patient treated with antithyroid drugs. The V and J genes are TRBV9 and TRBJ2-5, with 7 bases matching TRBD1. The receptor was isolated from a woman between 18 and 29 years old with Graves disease. CDR3 amino acids: CASSAWTGQETQYF. Here the CDR3 DNA reads TGTGCCAGCAGCGCATGGACAGGCCAAGAGACCCAGTACTTC.